A selection of T cell receptor beta chains follows, all from one sample in a study of shared clonotypes between healthy human individuals. Profiling relied on immunoSEQ multiplex PCR, and the TCRdb table lists in-frame clones only, not all of them. This sample has about 2 million clones, with roughly 95% found just once. Source material: naive CD8+ T cells sorted from blood. The receptors shown here come from a man aged 18 to 30 in good health. The CDR3 runs from the conserved cysteine through the conserved F or W. D genes are given only for firm matches. Clone size is given for some rows only: seen once, a few or many times, or a class if the clone is expanded.

clone_size,v_call,j_call,d_call,cdr3_aa,cdr3_nt
once,TRBV11-3,TRBJ2-1,.,CASSLAGAYNEQFF,TGTGCCAGCAGCTTAGCGGGGGCCTACAATGAGCAGTTCTTC
.,TRBV7-9,TRBJ2-5,.,CASSPHNQETQYF,TGTGCCAGCAGCCCTCATAACCAAGAGACCCAGTACTTC
.,TRBV5-3,TRBJ1-6,.,CARSLSGIEDRGSPLHF,TGTGCCAGAAGCTTGTCGGGAATCGAGGACCGAGGCTCACCCCTCCACTTT
.,TRBV12-5,TRBJ1-1,.,CASGTQGAAFF,TGTGCTAGTGGAACACAGGGAGCGGCTTTCTTT
.,TRBV6-1,TRBJ2-5,.,CASSEGRETQYF,TGTGCCTCATCGGAGGGACGGGAGACCCAGTACTTC
.,TRBV9,TRBJ2-2,.,CASSGGAPNTGELFF,TGTGCCAGCAGCGGGGGGGCCCCGAACACCGGGGAGCTGTTTTTT
.,TRBV29-1,TRBJ2-5,.,CSGNQETQYF,TGCAGCGGAAACCAAGAGACCCAGTACTTC
.,TRBV28,TRBJ1-5,.,CASSPTRVYSNQPQHF,TGTGCCAGCAGCCCTACTCGGGTTTATAGCAATCAGCCCCAGCATTTT
.,TRBV7-2,TRBJ2-7,.,CASSFTSSYEQYF,TGTGCCAGCAGCTTTACTAGTTCCTACGAGCAGTACTTC
once,TRBV9,TRBJ1-4,.,CASSVGDVWDSNEKLFF,TGTGCCAGCAGCGTAGGAGACGTTTGGGATTCTAATGAAAAACTGTTTTTT
.,TRBV11-2,TRBJ2-4,.,CASSPSPGQFKNIQYF,TGTGCCAGCAGCCCTAGCCCGGGACAATTCAAAAACATTCAGTACTTC
.,TRBV18,TRBJ2-3,.,CASSPLASERDTQYF,TGTGCCAGCTCACCACTGGCTAGCGAGAGGGATACGCAGTATTTT
.,TRBV7-9,TRBJ2-7,TRBD2,CASSSASGGQSSYEQYF,TGTGCCAGCAGCTCGGCTAGCGGGGGGCAATCGTCCTACGAGCAGTACTTC
.,TRBV19,TRBJ1-5,.,CASSIDLWGQPQHF,TGTGCCAGTAGTATAGACCTTTGGGGCCAGCCCCAGCATTTT
.,TRBV2,TRBJ1-1,TRBD1,CASSETGGMNTEAFF,TGTGCCAGCAGTGAAACAGGGGGTATGAACACTGAAGCTTTCTTT
.,TRBV12-5,TRBJ2-1,.,CASGPSLDEHNEQFF,TGTGCTAGTGGACCCTCCCTGGACGAGCACAATGAGCAGTTCTTC
.,TRBV6-5,TRBJ2-7,.,CASTPGYSYEQYF,TGTGCCAGCACCCCGGGCTACTCCTACGAGCAGTACTTC
.,TRBV27,TRBJ2-7,.,CASSSLIGGDLEQYF,TGTGCCAGCAGTTCCCTCATCGGTGGGGATTTAGAGCAGTACTTC
.,TRBV2,TRBJ1-2,.,CASNPSYTF,TGTGCCAGCAACCCTAGCTACACCTTC
.,TRBV6-5,TRBJ2-3,.,CASSYQGRGTQYF,TGTGCCAGCAGTTATCAGGGGCGGGGTACGCAGTATTTT
.,TRBV9,TRBJ2-3,.,CASSVEGGGTDTQYF,TGTGCCAGCAGCGTAGAGGGGGGGGGCACAGATACGCAGTATTTT
.,TRBV5-1,TRBJ1-3,.,CASSRGGGAGNTIYF,TGCGCCAGCAGCAGGGGTGGGGGAGCTGGAAACACCATATATTTT
once,TRBV28,TRBJ1-1,.,CASSFRPRVLGTEAFF,TGTGCCAGCAGTTTTCGACCCAGGGTTTTGGGCACTGAAGCTTTCTTT
.,TRBV11-2,TRBJ2-7,TRBD2,CASRLGRYSYEQYF,TGTGCCAGCCGCCTCGGGAGGTACTCCTACGAGCAGTACTTC
.,TRBV27,TRBJ2-7,.,CASSSDWRSYEQYF,TGTGCCAGCAGTTCCGACTGGAGATCCTACGAGCAGTACTTC
once,TRBV6-5,TRBJ2-7,TRBD1,CASSFIQGGSYYEQYF,TGTGCCAGCAGTTTCATACAGGGGGGATCGTACTACGAGCAGTACTTC
.,TRBV15,TRBJ1-2,.,CATNSGGSYGYTF,TGTGCCACCAATTCCGGGGGGAGCTATGGCTACACCTTC
.,TRBV28,TRBJ2-1,.,CASSTTRESSYNEQFF,TGTGCCAGCAGTACGACCCGGGAGAGCTCCTACAATGAGCAGTTCTTC
.,TRBV11-2,TRBJ1-3,.,CASSLGVGDGTIYF,TGTGCCAGCAGCTTAGGGGTGGGGGACGGCACCATATATTTT
.,TRBV11-2,TRBJ2-5,.,CASSLEGVQGSETQYF,TGTGCCAGCAGCTTAGAGGGGGTACAGGGATCAGAGACCCAGTACTTC
.,TRBV5-5,TRBJ2-2,TRBD1,CASSLVGQVDTGELFF,TGTGCCAGCAGCTTAGTGGGACAGGTAGACACCGGGGAGCTGTTTTTT
.,TRBV2,TRBJ1-6,.,CASNPGVSSYNSPLHF,TGTGCCAGCAACCCCGGGGTTAGCTCCTATAATTCACCCCTCCACTTT
.,TRBV5-1,TRBJ1-2,.,CASSLEAGVYGYTF,TGCGCCAGCAGCTTGGAAGCTGGGGTTTATGGCTACACCTTC
.,TRBV6-5,TRBJ1-2,.,CASSTLGGEGGYTF,TGTGCCAGCAGTACCCTGGGGGGAGAAGGTGGCTACACCTTC
.,TRBV6-1,TRBJ2-2,.,CASEVFRGTGELFF,TGTGCCAGCGAGGTATTTAGAGGCACCGGGGAGCTGTTTTTT
.,TRBV28,TRBJ1-1,.,CASSFRGISLVAFF,TGTGCCAGCAGTTTTAGGGGGATATCGCTCGTCGCTTTCTTT
once,TRBV9,TRBJ2-7,.,CASSVGGWTEQYF,TGTGCCAGCAGCGTAGGGGGGTGGACCGAGCAGTACTTC
.,TRBV6-6,TRBJ1-4,.,CASSYIEKLFF,TGTGCCAGCAGTTACATCGAAAAACTGTTTTTT
.,TRBV27,TRBJ2-7,TRBD1,CASSSLGTGFRDEQYF,TGTGCCAGCAGTTCCTTGGGGACAGGGTTTCGGGACGAGCAGTACTTC
.,TRBV28,TRBJ2-1,TRBD1,CASSFPGQPFF,TGTGCCAGCAGTTTCCCGGGACAGCCCTTCTTC
.,TRBV12-2,TRBJ2-7,.,CASRLLAGGYEQYF,TGTGCAAGTCGACTACTAGCGGGGGGCTACGAGCAGTACTTC
.,TRBV4-3,TRBJ2-5,TRBD2,CASSQDGGTSEETQYF,TGCGCCAGCAGCCAAGACGGGGGGACTAGCGAAGAGACCCAGTACTTC
.,TRBV5-1,TRBJ1-1,.,CASSLAPRTEAFF,TGCGCCAGCAGCTTGGCGCCCCGCACTGAAGCTTTCTTT
.,TRBV6-5,TRBJ2-5,.,CASSYTGMGETQYF,TGTGCCAGCAGTTACACAGGGATGGGGGAGACCCAGTACTTC
.,TRBV7-8,TRBJ1-1,.,CASSSRLTGPTEAFF,TGTGCCAGCAGCTCTAGATTGACAGGACCCACTGAAGCTTTCTTT
once,TRBV6-6,TRBJ2-5,TRBD2,CASSYAGGLETQYF,TGTGCCAGCAGTTACGCGGGGGGGCTAGAGACCCAGTACTTC